Sequencing of this TCR beta chain was carried out in a study of identical twins. This clonotype was observed a few times. The antigen is not known. Sequence at one end of the junction differs from germline and may be a read error. TCRdb re-derived calls from the 5' RACE reads in MiXCR, one entry per CDR3 protein. The repertoire holds more than 200,000 distinct CDR3 sequences, with around 15% as singletons. General observations from the study: Within cord blood, abundant beta clonotypes carried fewer insertions, but memory repertoires showed no such trend.

Specimen: memory (CD45RO+) T cells sorted from blood. This receptor was taken from a woman under 30 in good health.

In DNA, the CDR3 is TGCGCCAGCAGGTTGGTAGCGGGACAAAATTACAATGAGCAGTTCTTC. Amino acid sequence: CASRLVAGQNYNEQFF. The chain combines TRBV5-1 with TRBJ2-1, with TRBD2 matching 8 bases. The CDR3 extends over 16 amino acids. Germline loops: CDR1 SGHRS, CDR2 YFSETQ.